This T cell receptor (beta chain) was recovered during a study of T cells in Graves' hyperthyroidism and ophthalmopathy. From under 12 ml of fresh peripheral blood, PBMCs were isolated. In this sample, this clonotype turned up many times. Its specificity is not known. RNA transcripts served as the template for amplifying TCR beta CDR3 regions. The HTBI primer set served for first-round RT-PCR of the TCR CDR3. TCRdb reanalysed the multiplex PCR reads using MiXCR and keeps one entry per CDR3 protein. The repertoire holds around 300,000 distinct CDR3 sequences, with around 15% as singletons. Findings and caveats of the study: Within blood appeared most thyroid clonotypes that had expanded above 0.001.

V shed 9 bases, J shed 1 base, and the junction held 13 bases outside the gene matches. CDR3 size: 17 residues. The germline gives CDR1 MDHEN, CDR2 SYDVKM. Sample: blood. V gene TRBV28 combines with J gene TRBJ2-3, with 10 bases fitting TRBD2. The TCR sequence derives from a woman between 40 and 50 years old with Graves' hyperthyroidism. CDR3 in amino acids: CASRPGGLAGGTDTQYF. CDR3 coding DNA: TGTGCCAGTCGCCCCGGGGGGCTAGCGGGAGGCACAGATACGCAGTATTTT.